This is a list of T cell receptor beta chains from one sample in a study of CD8 T cells in Susac syndrome. TCRdb itself ran the immunoSEQ multiplex PCR reads through MiXCR, one entry per CDR3 protein. The sample contains approximately 220,000 distinct CDR3 sequences, about 94% of which appear only once. Specimen: CD8+ T cells from PBMCs. The receptors come from a human donor with multiple sclerosis. Both conserved end residues are part of each CDR3. A D gene is named only where the DNA matches it firmly. Clone size is not always given. Where it is, it says once, few, many or a class for expanded clones.

>TRBD1|TRBV7-9|TRBJ2-2|NA
TGTGCCAGCAGCCCCCCCAGGGGACAGGGCCACACCGGGGAGCTGTTTTTT
CASSPPRGQGHTGELFF
>NA|TRBV6-6|TRBJ2-5|NA
TGTGCCAGCAGTCAAACAGCGCACCAAGAGACCCAGTACTTC
CASSQTAHQETQYF
>NA|TRBV12-3/TRBV12-4|TRBJ2-1|NA
TGTGCCAGCCTCCGTCAAGGGAACAATGAGCAGTTCTTC
CASLRQGNNEQFF
>TRBD2|TRBV12-3/TRBV12-4|TRBJ2-1|once
TGTGCCAGCAGTGCTCTAGCGGGGGGGATTAATGAGCAGTTCTTC
CASSALAGGINEQFF
>TRBD2|TRBV7-9|TRBJ2-2|NA
TGTGCCAGCAGCACCGGACTAGCAAACACCGGGGAGCTGTTTTTT
CASSTGLANTGELFF
>NA|TRBV19|TRBJ1-1|NA
TGTGCCAGTAGTATAGATATCACAGGTGAAGCTTTCTTT
CASSIDITGEAFF
>NA|TRBV7-9|TRBJ1-1|NA
TGTGCCAGCAGCCCCCGGGGGACCGACACTGAAGCTTTCTTT
CASSPRGTDTEAFF
>NA|TRBV19|TRBJ2-7|NA
TGTGCCAGTAGTAGCAGGGGTCTCTCCTACGAGCAGTACTTC
CASSSRGLSYEQYF
>TRBD2|TRBV20-1|TRBJ2-7|NA
TGCAGTGCTAATTCACTAGCGAGCGCCTACGAGCAGTACTTC
CSANSLASAYEQYF
>NA|TRBV7-9|TRBJ1-1|NA
TGTGCCAGCAGCTTAGGGCTGCGGGAAGCTTTCTTT
CASSLGLREAFF
>NA|TRBV2|TRBJ2-3|NA
TGTGCCAGCAGGGGGGGACATGATTACCCAGATACGCAGTATTTT
CASRGGHDYPDTQYF
>NA|TRBV29-1|TRBJ2-7|NA
TGCAGCGTGTACTCAGGGGACTCCTACGAGCAGTACTTC
CSVYSGDSYEQYF
>NA|TRBV27|TRBJ2-5|NA
TGTGCCAGCAGTTTGTACGGTAGGGAGGCCCAGTACTTC
CASSLYGREAQYF
>NA|TRBV6-5|TRBJ1-6|NA
TGTGCCAGCAGTTGGACAGTGACTGATTCACCCCTCCACTTT
CASSWTVTDSPLHF
>NA|TRBV29-1|TRBJ2-7|once
TGCAGCCCCGAACGGTTGGGGTTCTCCTACGAGCAGTACTTC
CSPERLGFSYEQYF
>NA|TRBV7-6|TRBJ2-7|NA
TGTGCCAGCAGCGGGATCGGATACGAGCAGTACTTC
CASSGIGYEQYF
>NA|TRBV7-9|TRBJ1-1|NA
TGTGCCAGCATTGGGGCGAACACTGAAGCTTTCTTT
CASIGANTEAFF
>TRBD1|TRBV9|TRBJ1-2|NA
TGTGCCAGCAGCCCCCGGACAGGAAGGAGCTATGGCTACACCTTC
CASSPRTGRSYGYTF
>NA|TRBV6-2/TRBV6-3|TRBJ2-1|NA
TGTGCCAGCAGTTACGGGGGTAGTGAGCAGTTCTTC
CASSYGGSEQFF
>NA|TRBV10-3|TRBJ2-3|NA
TGTGCCAGCTCCGGGGCTCTAGATACGCAGTATTTT
CASSGALDTQYF
>NA|TRBV6-1|TRBJ2-1|many
TGTGCCAGCCGACGCCCGGGGGAAAATGAGCAGTTCTTC
CASRRPGENEQFF
>NA|TRBV13|TRBJ2-3|NA
TGTGCCAGCAGATCCGGGACGATAGATCCAGATACGCAGTATTTT
CASRSGTIDPDTQYF
>NA|TRBV4-1|TRBJ2-5|NA
TGCGCCAGCAGCCAAGCTAGGGACGAGGGGACCCAGTACTTC
CASSQARDEGTQYF
>TRBD2|TRBV6-5|TRBJ2-1|NA
TGTGCCAGCAGTTACTCGAAGCTACTAGCGGGGCCTAATGAGCAGTTCTTC
CASSYSKLLAGPNEQFF
>TRBD2|TRBV7-9|TRBJ2-7|NA
TGTGCCAGCAGCTTAGCGGCTAGCGGAAACTACGAGCAGTACTTC
CASSLAASGNYEQYF
>NA|TRBV12-3/TRBV12-4|TRBJ2-7|once
TGTGCCAGCAGCATCCCCCTAGGATCGGTCAGGGAGCAGTACTTC
CASSIPLGSVREQYF
>TRBD2|TRBV6-2/TRBV6-3|TRBJ2-3|NA
TGTGCCAGCAGTTACTCCATCCCCACCGGCGGGAGGGTCGTTAGTGGCACAGATACGCAGTATTTT
CASSYSIPTGGRVVSGTDTQYF
>NA|TRBV12-3/TRBV12-4|TRBJ2-1|NA
TGTGCCAGCAGTTTAGGAGTGGGCGAATCCTACAATGAGCAGTTCTTC
CASSLGVGESYNEQFF
>NA|TRBV15|TRBJ2-1|NA
TGTGCCACCAGCAAAGGAGGGTCCAATGAGCAGTTCTTC
CATSKGGSNEQFF
>NA|TRBV27|TRBJ1-5|NA
TGTGCCAGCAGTTTATCTACCGGAGAATGGCCCCAGCATTTT
CASSLSTGEWPQHF
>TRBD1|TRBV15|TRBJ2-3|NA
TGTGCCATAAGGACAGGCCCCACAGATACGCAGTATTTT
CAIRTGPTDTQYF
>NA|TRBV7-9|TRBJ2-7|once
TGTGCCAGCAGCTCCGTCTACGAGCAGTACTTC
CASSSVYEQYF
>NA|TRBV4-3|TRBJ1-1|NA
TGCGCCAGCAGCCAAGATTCCAGTACGACGCCTTTCTTT
CASSQDSSTTPFF
>NA|TRBV24-1|TRBJ2-2|NA
TGTGCCACCGAATGGGCCGGGGAGCTGTTTTTT
CATEWAGELFF
>TRBD2|TRBV12-5|TRBJ2-7|NA
TGTGCTAGTGGGACTAGCGGGAGCTCCTACGAGCAGTACTTC
CASGTSGSSYEQYF
>TRBD1|TRBV7-9|TRBJ1-1|NA
TGTGCCAGCTCAGGGGGCGCTTTCCCTGAAGCTTTCTTT
CASSGGAFPEAFF
>TRBD2|TRBV4-3|TRBJ2-2|NA
TGCGCCAGCAGCCAAGATGGGACTAGCGGGGGTCCTAACACCGGGGAGCTGTTTTTT
CASSQDGTSGGPNTGELFF
>TRBD1|TRBV7-9|TRBJ2-7|NA
TGTGCCAGCAGCTTAGGGGGGACAGGGGCCTTCGTGTACGAGCAGTACTTC
CASSLGGTGAFVYEQYF
>NA|TRBV3-1|TRBJ2-1|once
TGTGCCAGCAGCGACAGACCGACACACAATGAGCAGTTCTTC
CASSDRPTHNEQFF
>NA|TRBV19|TRBJ2-7|NA
TGTTCAGCAGGGGGGCCCTACGAGCAGTACTTC
CSAGGPYEQYF
>NA|TRBV20-1|TRBJ2-5|NA
TGCAGTGCTAGGGGGGAACAAGAGACCCAGTACTTC
CSARGEQETQYF
>NA|TRBV7-8|TRBJ1-2|NA
TGTGCCAGCAGCGGGAGGTGGGATGGCTACACCTTC
CASSGRWDGYTF
>TRBD1|TRBV6-6|TRBJ2-2|NA
TGTGCCAGCAGCCTTCGGACAGGGCCGAACACCGGGGAGCTGTTTTTT
CASSLRTGPNTGELFF
>NA|TRBV3-1|TRBJ2-1|NA
TGTGCCAGCAGGTCCGGGAGCTCGTTCGATGAGCAGTTCTTC
CASRSGSSFDEQFF
>NA|TRBV7-9|TRBJ1-2|once
TGTGCCAGCAGCTTAGCACAGGGCTACACCTTC
CASSLAQGYTF
>NA|TRBV4-1|TRBJ1-4|few
TGCGCCAGCAGCCTCGAGGGAGTTGGTAATGAAAAACTGTTTTTT
CASSLEGVGNEKLFF